This TCR beta chain was identified in a study of STAT5B mutations in CD4+ large granular lymphocyte leukemia. Study results and limitations: TRBV06-family usage was enriched in top patient clones (8/27) versus controls (2/35). No patients shared main leukemic clonotypes, though less than 30% appeared at low frequency elsewhere. Patient CD4-sorted repertoires stayed more clonal than healthy ones after leukemic-clone removal.

TCRdb keeps only in-frame clones here, not all; method: immunoSEQ multiplex PCR. In the table there are around 33,000 clones, 76% of which are singletons. The CDR3 totals 14 residues. The J segment lost 7 bases and the V segment lost 4 bases, leaving 4 bases of the junction unmatched. CDR1 MNHEY and CDR2 SMNVEV come from the germline V gene (reference sequence). As to this clone: The antigen is not known.

The origin of this receptor is a human donor in good health. The J gene is TRBJ1-4, the V gene TRBV27, with 9 nucleotides matching TRBD1. The material sequenced was CD4+ T cells from blood buffy coats. The CDR3 is CASSSQGAGEKLFF. The CDR3 nucleotides read TGTGCCAGCAGTTCACAGGGGGCGGGTGAAAAACTGTTTTTT.